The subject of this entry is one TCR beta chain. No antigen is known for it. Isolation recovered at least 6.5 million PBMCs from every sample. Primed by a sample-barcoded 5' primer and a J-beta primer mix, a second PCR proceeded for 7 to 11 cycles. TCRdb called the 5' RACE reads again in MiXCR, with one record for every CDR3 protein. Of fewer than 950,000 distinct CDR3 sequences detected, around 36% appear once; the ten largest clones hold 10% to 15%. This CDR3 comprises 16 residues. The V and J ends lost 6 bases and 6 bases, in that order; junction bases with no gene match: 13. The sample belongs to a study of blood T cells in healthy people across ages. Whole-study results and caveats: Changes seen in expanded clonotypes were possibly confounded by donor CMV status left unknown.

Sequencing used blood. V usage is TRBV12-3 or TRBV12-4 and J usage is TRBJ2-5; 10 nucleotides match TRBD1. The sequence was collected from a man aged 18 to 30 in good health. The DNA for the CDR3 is TGTGCCAGCAGCAATCACGGGACAGGGGACGAGAAGACCCAGTACTTC. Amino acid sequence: CASSNHGTGDEKTQYF.